The 26 T cell receptor beta chains below were found in one sample sequenced in a study of CD8 T cells in ankylosing spondylitis. Study-wide results and limits: The study identified a TCR beta motif of roughly eight highly homologous variants that appeared characteristic of ankylosing spondylitis blood.

Each CDR3 protein gets one entry after TCRdb re-called the 5' RACE reads with MiXCR. The sample has fewer than 500,000 distinct CDR3 sequences, around 22% seen once. These TCRs are of unknown antigen specificity. The sequencing input was blood, either unsorted or a sorted T cell fraction (not recorded which). The origin of the receptors is a male donor with ankylosing spondylitis.

This clonotype was observed a handful of times. The chain joins TRBV11-2 to TRBJ2-7, with D unresolved. The CDR3 extends over 14 amino acids. Trimming removed 0 bases from V and 3 bases from J, with 9 bases in between. Looked up from germline, CDR1 is SGHAT and CDR2 is FQNNGV. The CDR3 is CASSLEIGNYEQYF. Written as DNA, the CDR3 is TGTGCCAGCAGCTTAGAGATTGGAAACTACGAGCAGTACTTC.

The V gene is TRBV6-5, the J gene TRBJ2-1, with 8 bases lining up with TRBD1. Germline loops: CDR1 MNHEY, CDR2 SVGAGI. With 2 bases clipped from V and 6 bases from J, the junction kept 15 bases outside the gene matches. This CDR3 has 18 amino acids. The DNA for the CDR3 is TGTGCCAGCAGTTACGGGATGGCTAGCGCAGGGGGCCCCAATGAGCAGTTCTTC. Its protein product is CASSYGMASAGGPNEQFF.

This chain connects TRBV20-1 to TRBJ2-4, with 9 bases that match TRBD1. The CDR3 is 14 residues long. Trimming removed 4 bases from V and 8 bases from J; junction bases left unmatched: 9. Germline V lookup: CDR1 DFQATT, CDR2 SNEGSKA (reference sequence). The chain's CDR3 is CSATTGGRGDIQYF. In DNA, the CDR3 is TGCAGTGCTACGACAGGGGGAAGAGGGGACATTCAGTACTTC.

This clonotype was detected only a few times. The chain carries TRBV11-3 and TRBJ2-2; D ambiguous. V lost 5 bases, J lost 6 bases, and 10 bases lay in between. Germline CDR1 is SGHNT and CDR2 is YENEEA. The CDR3 spans 13 residues. The CDR3 spells CASSETRPGELFF. Written as DNA, the CDR3 is TGTGCCAGCAGCGAGACGCGACCCGGGGAGCTGTTTTTT. The full variable domain, with the rest looked up from reference TRBV11-3 and TRBJ2-2, is EAGVVQSPRYKIIEKKQPVAFWCNPISGHNTLYWYLQNLGQGPELLIRYENEEAVDDSQLPKDRFSAERLKGVDSTLKIQPAELGDSAVYLCASSETRPGELFFGEGSRLTVL.

This clonotype was seen a handful of times. The chain carries TRBV20-1 and TRBJ2-3, with unresolved D. With 6 bases removed from V and 1 base from J, the gap between germline ends came to 17 bases. From germline, CDR1 is DFQATT and CDR2 SNEGSKA (reference sequence). The CDR3 consists of 15 residues. The CDR3 DNA follows: TGCAGTGCCGACGTAAGGGCGGCGGGCACAGATACGCAGTATTTT. Translation: CSADVRAAGTDTQYF.

V usage is TRBV2 and J usage is TRBJ2-3; 8 nucleotides align to TRBD2. The CDR3 consists of 16 residues. Germline assignment: CDR1 SNHLY and CDR2 FYNNEI. The V segment lost 4 bases and the J segment 3 bases; nucleotides outside the gene matches: 9. CDR3 protein: CASSVRTGGPTDTQYF. Written as DNA, the CDR3 is TGTGCCAGCAGTGTTCGAACGGGAGGGCCGACAGATACGCAGTATTTT.

This clonotype was seen only a few times. The chain employs TRBV20-1 and TRBJ2-1, with TRBD1 matching over 10 bases. Germline CDR1 DFQATT, CDR2 SNEGSKA (reference sequence). The trim removed 0 bases at V and 8 bases at J, leaving 10 bases unmatched. There are 16 residues in the CDR3. CDR3 DNA sequence: TGCAGTGCTAGAGATCTAATGGCTGGGACAGGGGATGAGCAGTTCTTC. Translated: CSARDLMAGTGDEQFF.

The table lists this clonotype with a few counts. The V call is TRBV7-8, the J call TRBJ2-3, with D unresolved. V shed 2 bases and J shed 4 bases, with 10 bases lying between them. Per the germline V gene, CDR1 is SGHVS and CDR2 is FQNEAQ. The CDR3 is made up of 14 amino acids. In nucleotides, the CDR3 is TGTGCCAGCAGCTTATACCTTATCCCAGATACGCAGTATTTT. Amino acids: CASSLYLIPDTQYF.

This clonotype was counted only a few times. The J gene is TRBJ1-6, the V gene TRBV20-1; 10 bases are a match to TRBD1. The CDR3 extends over 15 amino acids. Germline V gene lookup returns CDR1 DFQATT and CDR2 SNEGSKA (reference sequence). After removal of 3 bases from V and 9 bases from J, the junction contained 8 bases not matched to a gene. CDR3 bases: TGCAGTGCTAGTGATCCGGGACAGGGGATTTCACCCCTCCACTTT. Its translation: CSASDPGQGISPLHF.

This clonotype was detected a few times. The rearrangement joins TRBV29-1 to TRBJ1-5; D possibly corresponds to TRBD1 (5 bases). The CDR3 runs to 13 residues. With 4 bases removed from V and 6 bases from J, the gap between germline ends came to 13 bases. CDR1 SQVTM and CDR2 ANQGSEA come from the germline V gene. The CDR3 DNA sequence: TGCAGCGTTGGGGCGCCTGGGGGTCAGCCCCAGCATTTT. It codes for CSVGAPGGQPQHF. The full variable domain, with the rest looked up from reference TRBV29-1 and TRBJ1-5, is SAVISQKPSRDICQRGTSLTIQCQVDSQVTMMFWYRQQPGQSLTLIATANQGSEATYESGFVIDKFPISRPNLTFSTLTVSNMSPEDSSIYLCSVGAPGGQPQHFGDGTRLSIL.

This clonotype was counted between two and nine times. V is TRBV9 and J is TRBJ2-2, with TRBD2 identical over 10 bases. The V gene's germline CDR1 is SGDLS and CDR2 YYNGEE. Trimming removed 3 bases from V and 1 base from J; junction bases left unmatched: 12. This CDR3 is 19 amino acids long. For the CDR3, the DNA is TGTGCCAGCAGCGCGCCCCTACGACCTAGCGGGAGGAACACCGGGGAGCTGTTTTTT. Residues: CASSAPLRPSGRNTGELFF.

V is TRBV7-9 and J is TRBJ2-1; D may be TRBD2 (5 bases). V was cut by 3 bases and J by 6 bases, with 12 bases left in between. The germline CDR1 and CDR2 sequences are SEHNR and FQNEAQ (reference sequence). The CDR3 length is 14 residues. CDR3 bases: TGTGCCAGCAGCTTTTCCGGGAATGGCAATGAGCAGTTCTTC. It encodes CASSFSGNGNEQFF.

V is TRBV20-1 and J is TRBJ2-1; 8 nucleotides match TRBD2. The length of the CDR3 is 16 residues. The V and J ends lost 1 base and 2 bases, in that order; junction bases with no gene match: 7. CDR1 DFQATT and CDR2 SNEGSKA come from the germline V gene (reference sequence). Here the CDR3 DNA reads TGCAGTGCTAGAGTGTTCTTCGGGAGGGCCTACAATGAGCAGTTCTTC. Protein sequence: CSARVFFGRAYNEQFF.

The J gene is TRBJ1-1, the V gene TRBV4-3; the D is unclear. The CDR3 is 15 amino acids. V lost 1 base, J lost 1 base, and 10 bases lay in between. CDR1 LGHNA and CDR2 YSLEER come from the germline V gene. The CDR3 sequence is CASSQAHWGNTEAFF. DNA of the CDR3: TGCGCCAGCAGCCAAGCTCACTGGGGGAACACTGAAGCTTTCTTT.

The rearrangement uses TRBV6-1 and TRBJ1-1; D not resolved. The CDR3 totals 13 residues. Germline values: CDR1 MNHNS, CDR2 SASEGT. V was clipped by 7 bases and J by 8 bases, with 17 bases between them. CDR3: CASIFDLDVEAFF. Here the CDR3 DNA reads TGTGCCAGCATATTCGACCTGGACGTGGAAGCTTTCTTT.

The table lists this clonotype with a few counts. The CDR3 DNA reads as TGTGCCAGCAGCCAGATAACGGACACCATTGACACTGAAGCTTTCTTT. Protein product: CASSQITDTIDTEAFF. The chain employs TRBV5-6 and TRBJ1-1; a weak D match, TRBD1 (5 bases). The V gene lost 4 bases and the J gene lost 3 bases, with 19 bases spanning the gap. Germline CDR1 reads SGHDT; CDR2 reads YYEEEE. The CDR3 is made up of 16 amino acids.

This clonotype has a handful of counts. The chain recombines TRBV5-6 with TRBJ2-7; TRBD1 agrees at 11 bases. Germline values: CDR1 SGHDT, CDR2 YYEEEE. The CDR3 has 15 residues. V trimming: 4 bases; J trimming: 4 bases; junction bases outside the gene matches: 7. CDR3 nucleotides: TGTGCCAGCAGCCCCGGGACAGGGGGATGGTACGAGCAGTACTTC. Residues: CASSPGTGGWYEQYF.

This clonotype was seen a few times. The chain is built from TRBV10-2 and TRBJ2-5; 10 bases map to TRBD2. This CDR3 comprises 18 residues. The V gene's germline CDR1 is WSHSY and CDR2 SAAADI. V was clipped by 3 bases and J by 2 bases; unmatched bases: 12. CDR3 amino acids: CASSEGLAGAVRQETQYF. As DNA, the CDR3 is TGCGCCAGCAGTGAAGGGCTAGCGGGAGCGGTGAGGCAAGAGACCCAGTACTTC.

This clonotype occurred a few times. The gene calls are TRBV11-1 and TRBJ1-5; perhaps TRBD1 as D (6 bases). In germline, CDR1 is SGHAT, CDR2 FQDESV (reference sequence). The CDR3 totals 18 residues. Trimming pared 0 bases from V and 0 bases from J, leaving 15 bases between. The DNA for the CDR3 is TGTGCCAGCAGCTTAGCGCGAGAGGGGGAATATAGCAATCAGCCCCAGCATTTT. This codes for CASSLAREGEYSNQPQHF.

The chain recombines TRBV29-1 with TRBJ2-7; D tentatively fits TRBD1 or TRBD2 (5 bases each). The germline gives CDR1 SQVTM, CDR2 ANQGSEA. The CDR3 is made up of 12 amino acids. V was shortened by 6 bases and J by 2 bases, with 11 bases between the two germline ends. CDR3 nucleotide sequence: TGCAGCGTGGGGGTGGCTGCCTACGAGCAGTACTTC. Its protein product is CSVGVAAYEQYF.

In this sample, this clonotype turned up once. The chain employs TRBV29-1 and TRBJ2-3, with D unclear. CDR1 is SQVTM and CDR2 is ANQGSEA in the germline V gene. This CDR3 contains 14 residues. Trimming removed 6 bases from V and 0 bases from J, with 13 bases in between. In DNA form, the CDR3 reads TGCAGCGTAGTACCGGGTCCCAGCACAGATACGCAGTATTTT. Its protein product is CSVVPGPSTDTQYF.

CDR3 loop: CASSTTTGGYEQYF. The CDR3 DNA reads TGTGCCAGCAGTACTACGACAGGGGGCTACGAGCAGTACTTC. The rearrangement links TRBV12-3 or TRBV12-4 to TRBJ2-7; 9 bases match TRBD1. The length of the CDR3 is 14 residues. V shed 5 bases, J shed 3 bases, and the junction held 5 bases outside the gene matches.

There are a few counts of this clonotype. This chain connects TRBV12-3 or TRBV12-4 to TRBJ2-5; D is possibly TRBD2 (6 bases). This CDR3 has 17 amino acids. Trimming left V 0 bases short and J 1 base short, with 15 bases between. CDR3 sequence reads: CASSLAGGIGPQETQYF. In nucleotides, the CDR3 is TGTGCCAGCAGTTTAGCGGGAGGCATTGGACCCCAAGAGACCCAGTACTTC.

Regarding this clonotype: A clone one base away is much larger, so this may be a read error. The J gene is TRBJ2-5, the V gene TRBV29-1, with D maybe TRBD2 (7 bases). Germline CDR1 SQVTM, CDR2 ANQGSEA. The CDR3 runs to 12 residues. The V end lost 8 bases, the J end lost 5 bases, and 15 bases lay between the germline ends. CDR3 sequence: CSSGRGLETQYF. As DNA, the CDR3 is TGCAGCAGTGGGAGGGGGTTGGAGACCCAGTACTTC.

This clonotype was observed a few times. The rearrangement uses TRBV6-2 or TRBV6-3 and TRBJ2-3, with 8 bases identical to TRBD2. The V segment lost 5 bases and the J segment 4 bases; nucleotides outside the gene matches: 5. Germline lookup yields CDR1 MNHEY and CDR2 SVGEGT. The CDR3 totals 14 residues. CDR3 sequence (DNA): TGTGCCAGCAGTAGAGCGGGAGTATCAGATACGCAGTATTTT. This sequence encodes CASSRAGVSDTQYF.

The chain recombines TRBV18 with TRBJ2-1; 10 bases fit TRBD2. J gave up 0 bases and V 5 bases, and 7 bases lay outside the gene matches. Per germline, CDR1 KGHSH and CDR2 LQKENI. The CDR3 covers 17 residues. CDR3 region: CASSIWTSGSSYNEQFF. The CDR3 DNA sequence: TGTGCCAGCTCAATTTGGACTAGCGGCAGCTCCTACAATGAGCAGTTCTTC.